The 5 T cell receptor beta chains below all came from one sample that was sequenced in a study of shared T cell receptors in the human thymus. Assay used: immunoSEQ multiplex PCR; TCRdb lists only in-frame clones, some missing. The profile shows 630,000 or so clones, 80% to 90% of them singletons. The same data also contributed to another study, on human thymus T cells.

The sequenced material came from thymocytes. The receptors were sampled from a boy less than two years old with a congenital heart defect.

This clone was counted a single time. This chain connects TRBV27 to TRBJ1-3; TRBD1 aligns across 8 bases. The germline gives CDR1 MNHEY, CDR2 SMNVEV (reference sequence). There are 14 residues in the CDR3. J lost 9 bases, V lost 5 bases, and 9 bases had no gene match. This chain's CDR3 is CASSLTGGPGTIYF. In DNA, the CDR3 is TGTGCCAGCAGTCTTACAGGGGGTCCAGGCACCATATATTTT.

The genes are TRBV25-1 and TRBJ2-6, with D perhaps TRBD2 (5 bases). Germline CDR1 and CDR2: MGHDK and SYGVNS. The length of the CDR3 is 17 residues. V lost 6 bases and J 0 bases, leaving 15 bases between the germline ends. Here the CDR3 reads CASSRRIEGSGANVLTF. CDR3 sequence (DNA): TGTGCCAGCAGCAGGAGGATAGAAGGCTCTGGGGCCAACGTCCTGACTTTC.

The rearrangement joins TRBV30 to TRBJ1-1, with 9 bases fitting TRBD1. Losses at the gene ends were 4 bases for V and 8 bases for J; bases not matched to a gene: 14. Germline CDR1 and CDR2: GTSNPN and SVGIG (reference sequence). The CDR3 runs to 15 residues. The CDR3 spells CAWTPKGTGHTEAFF. CDR3 bases: TGTGCCTGGACGCCAAAAGGGACAGGGCATACAGAAGCTTTCTTT.

In nucleotides, the CDR3 is TGTGCCAGCAGCCTATCTAGGCCACTGAACACTGAAGCTTTCTTT. Translating gives CASSLSRPLNTEAFF. This chain uses TRBV5-6 with TRBJ1-1; D gene uncertain. Germline loops: CDR1 SGHDT, CDR2 YYEEEE. Trimming pared 4 bases from V and 0 bases from J, leaving 13 bases between. This CDR3 is built from 15 residues.

The V gene is TRBV30, the J gene TRBJ1-5; 7 nucleotides match TRBD1. This CDR3 region has 17 residues. Germline values: CDR1 GTSNPN, CDR2 SVGIG (reference sequence). With 3 bases clipped from V and 0 bases from J, the junction kept 11 bases outside the gene matches. CDR3 sequence reads: CAWSKPGQPPSNQPQHF. Here the CDR3 DNA reads TGTGCCTGGAGCAAACCGGGACAGCCGCCTAGCAATCAGCCCCAGCATTTT.